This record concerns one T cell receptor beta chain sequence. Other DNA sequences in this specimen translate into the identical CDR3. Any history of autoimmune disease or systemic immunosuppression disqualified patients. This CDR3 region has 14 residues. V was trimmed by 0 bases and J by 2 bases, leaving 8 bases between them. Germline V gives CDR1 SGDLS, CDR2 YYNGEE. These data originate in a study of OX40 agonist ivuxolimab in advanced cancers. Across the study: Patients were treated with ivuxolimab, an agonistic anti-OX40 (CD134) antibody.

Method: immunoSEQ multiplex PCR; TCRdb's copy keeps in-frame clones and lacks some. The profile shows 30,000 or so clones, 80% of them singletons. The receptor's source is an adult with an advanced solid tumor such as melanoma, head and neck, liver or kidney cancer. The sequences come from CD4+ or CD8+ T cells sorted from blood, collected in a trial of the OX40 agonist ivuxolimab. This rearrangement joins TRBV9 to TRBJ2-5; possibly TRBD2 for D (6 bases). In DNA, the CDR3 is TGTGCCAGCAGCGTAGGTGGGGGGCAAGAGACCCAGTACTTC. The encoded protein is CASSVGGGQETQYF.